The 16 T cell receptor beta chains presented below share a single source sample, sequenced in a study of T cells after yellow fever vaccination. TCRdb independently ran MiXCR on the 5' RACE reads; one entry per CDR3 protein. The sample holds roughly 300,000 distinct CDR3 sequences, roughly 7% seen once. Here the sequenced sample was PBMCs, taken more than 40 days after the first yellow fever vaccination. Receptors originate from a man aged 18 to 35 who received the YFV17D yellow fever vaccine.

V is TRBV29-1 and J is TRBJ1-1, with D possibly matching TRBD1 (5 bases). Germline V lookup: CDR1 SQVTM, CDR2 ANQGSEA. The CDR3 spans 12 residues. V lost 5 bases to trimming and J lost 0 bases, with 7 bases between them. The CDR3 DNA reads TGCAGCGTTAAGGGGATGAACACTGAAGCTTTCTTT. It yields the protein CSVKGMNTEAFF.

There are many counts of this clonotype. The rearrangement links TRBV7-3 to TRBJ2-6, with 8 bases lining up with TRBD1. Unmatched junction bases numbered 9, after V lost 5 bases and J lost 0 bases. This CDR3 is built from 18 residues. The V gene's germline CDR1 is SGHTA and CDR2 FQGTGA. CDR3 nucleotides: TGTGCCAGCAGCCACGGAGGGACAGGCGACTCTGGGGCCAACGTCCTGACTTTC. Translating it yields CASSHGGTGDSGANVLTF.

This clonotype was seen more than once but under ten times. The rearrangement joins TRBV19 to TRBJ2-3; 12 bases match TRBD2. J lost 2 bases, V lost 9 bases, and 6 bases had no gene match. The CDR3 contains 15 residues. Per the germline V gene, CDR1 is LNHDA and CDR2 is SQIVND (reference sequence). The CDR3 here is CASLASGGATDTQYF. DNA for the CDR3: TGTGCCAGCCTCGCTAGCGGGGGGGCCACAGATACGCAGTATTTT.

This clonotype has only a few counts. V gene TRBV4-3 combines with J gene TRBJ2-3; either TRBD1 or TRBD2 may supply D (5 bases each). Germline V gene data show CDR1 as LGHNA and CDR2 as YSLEER. The length of the CDR3 is 16 residues. V was pared by 4 bases and J by 0 bases, with 14 bases between. CDR3 amino acids: CASSRQGTASTDTQYF. The CDR3 DNA is TGCGCCAGCAGCCGACAAGGGACCGCTAGCACAGATACGCAGTATTTT.

This clonotype was picked up many times. V and J are TRBV10-3 and TRBJ2-3, with 9 bases matching TRBD1. CDR1 and CDR2 (germline): ENHRY, SYGVKD. V shed 10 bases and J 2 bases; nucleotides not matched to a gene: 10. This CDR3 comprises 15 residues. Here the CDR3 reads CATNVGTGLTDTQYF. CDR3 coding DNA: TGTGCCACCAACGTCGGGACAGGGCTCACAGATACGCAGTATTTT.

J is TRBJ2-3 and V is TRBV5-1; D is undetermined. Germline CDR1 SGHRS, CDR2 YFSETQ. The CDR3 spans 15 residues. The germline V and J ends were trimmed by 2 bases and 5 bases, with 15 bases remaining between them. CDR3 sequence (DNA): TGCGCCAGCAGCTTCATCCCCCCGAAAAGAGATACGCAGTATTTT. Protein sequence: CASSFIPPKRDTQYF.

This clonotype was counted ten times or more. This chain links TRBV4-1 with TRBJ2-3; possible D gene TRBD2, 6 bases. The V end was cut by 2 bases, the J end by 2 bases, with 14 bases between. Germline CDR1 is MGHRA and CDR2 is YSYEKL. There are 16 residues in the CDR3. Here the CDR3 reads CASSQLPLAITDTQYF. CDR3 coding DNA: TGCGCCAGCAGCCAACTGCCTCTAGCGATCACAGATACGCAGTATTTT.

The chain is built from TRBV29-1 and TRBJ2-3; tentatively, D is TRBD2 (5 bases). CDR3 length: 12 amino acids. The germline CDR1 and CDR2 sequences are SQVTM and ANQGSEA. The CDR3 reads CRARTSADTQYF. Here the CDR3 DNA reads TGCAGAGCCAGGACTTCCGCAGATACGCAGTATTTT.

The table lists this clonotype with a few counts. The chain uses TRBV5-1 and TRBJ2-1, with D possibly TRBD1 on 5 matching bases. Trimming left V 4 bases short and J 8 bases short, with 16 bases between. Germline V gene lookup returns CDR1 SGHRS and CDR2 YFSETQ. This CDR3 has 14 residues. The CDR3 protein is CASSRTTTTHEQFF. The CDR3 coding sequence is TGCGCCAGCAGCCGGACAACAACTACTCATGAGCAGTTCTTC. The full variable domain, in which reference TRBV5-1 and TRBJ2-1 provide the parts outside the CDR3, is KAGVTQTPRYLIKTRGQQVTLSCSPISGHRSVSWYQQTPGQGLQFLFEYFSETQRNKGNFPGRFSGRQFSNSRSEMNVSTLELGDSALYLCASSRTTTTHEQFFGPGTRLTVL.

Worth noting for this clonotype: A much more abundant neighbour one base away suggests this may be a read error. V gene TRBV27 combines with J gene TRBJ2-1; 13 bases fit TRBD2. Germline loops: CDR1 MNHEY, CDR2 SMNVEV (reference sequence). The CDR3 spans 15 residues. The ends lost 4 bases at V and 13 bases at J; junction bases unmatched: 10. CDR3 in DNA: TGTGCCAGCAGTTACTCCGGGACTAGCGGGATCGATCAGTTCTTC. Protein: CASSYSGTSGIDQFF.

This clonotype was observed a few times. The chain couples TRBV5-1 to TRBJ2-1; TRBD2 matches at 8 bases. CDR1 and CDR2 (germline): SGHRS, YFSETQ. V dropped 3 bases and J dropped 7; count of bases not matched to a gene: 12. CDR3 length: 16 residues. CDR3 sequence: CASSWGGGGPKNEQFF. DNA of the CDR3: TGCGCCAGCAGCTGGGGGGGCGGGGGGCCGAAGAATGAGCAGTTCTTC. Full variable domain (missing parts from reference TRBV5-1 and TRBJ2-1): KAGVTQTPRYLIKTRGQQVTLSCSPISGHRSVSWYQQTPGQGLQFLFEYFSETQRNKGNFPGRFSGRQFSNSRSEMNVSTLELGDSALYLCASSWGGGGPKNEQFFGPGTRLTVL.

This chain connects TRBV6-2 or TRBV6-3 to TRBJ2-7; 12 positions match TRBD2. The junction had 9 bases not matched to a gene; V was cut back by 6 bases and J by 6 bases. Germline V gives CDR1 MNHEY, CDR2 SVGEGT. The CDR3 sequence is 15 residues long. The CDR3 DNA follows: TGTGCCAGCAGCAAACTAGCGGGGGGTTCTTCCGAGCAGTACTTC. It is translated as CASSKLAGGSSEQYF.

As for this clonotype: Because it lacks the conserved phenylalanine or tryptophan at the end, this CDR3 is likely a read error. CDR3 DNA: TGTGCCAGCAGTGGGGGGACCCAGTACTAC. Its protein product is CASSGGTQYY. The chain joins TRBV7-9 to TRBJ2-5; perhaps D is TRBD1 or TRBD2 (5 bases each). V shed 6 bases and J shed 7 bases, with 6 bases lying between them. CDR3 length equals 10 residues. Germline V gives CDR1 SEHNR, CDR2 FQNEAQ (reference sequence).

This clonotype was recorded many times. The V gene is TRBV5-1, the J gene TRBJ2-2, with TRBD2 matching 8 bases. Germline trimming cut 2 bases from V and 1 base from J; bases unmatched to any gene: 4. The CDR3 totals 16 residues. Germline CDR1 SGHRS, CDR2 YFSETQ. The CDR3 DNA reads TGCGCCAGCAGCTTTTGGCTAGCGGGGAACACCGGGGAGCTGTTTTTT. This codes for CASSFWLAGNTGELFF.

The J gene is TRBJ2-1, the V gene TRBV2; D tentatively reads TRBD1 or TRBD2 (6 bases each). Germline CDR1 SNHLY, CDR2 FYNNEI. The CDR3 has 19 residues. Trimming took 8 bases from V and 0 from J, leaving 26 bases between them. CDR3 protein: CASSGRVRGQIVSYNEQFF. CDR3 in DNA: TGTGCCAGCTCGGGTAGGGTACGGGGGCAAATCGTCTCCTACAATGAGCAGTTCTTC.

This sequence joins TRBV7-9 and TRBJ2-5; 7 nucleotides align to TRBD2. With 2 bases clipped from V and 2 bases from J, the junction kept 2 bases outside the gene matches. The V gene's germline CDR1 is SEHNR and CDR2 FQNEAQ (reference sequence). This CDR3 has 14 amino acids. The CDR3 loop is CASSLFGGQETQYF. The CDR3 DNA sequence: TGTGCCAGCAGCTTATTCGGGGGGCAAGAGACCCAGTACTTC.